This TCR beta chain was retrieved from a study of CD8+CD57+ T cells in acquired aplastic anemia. General study findings and limits: Levels of CD8+ Simpson's diversity were not significantly distinct in patients versus controls. A set of approximately 29 CD8+ CDR3 sequences was shared between patients and controls, and these sequences appeared highly expressed in patients.

With regard to this clonotype: Antigen: not known.

TCR beta VDJ combinations and CDR3 sequences were profiled from genomic DNA. From the reads, TCRdb called clonotypes with MiXCR, one entry per CDR3 protein. Among under 500,000 distinct CDR3 sequences listed, around 33% were seen once. V gave up 2 bases and J gave up 1 base, with 11 bases separating them. Germline V gene lookup returns CDR1 SGHTA and CDR2 FQGTGA. This CDR3 is 15 amino acids long. Sequenced patients had shown CD8+CD57+ cell expansion by flow cytometry. The patients, all of them, had severe acquired aplastic anemia. Patients had received no therapy at the time of blood sampling. This receptor was taken from a human donor with aplastic anemia. V gene TRBV7-3 combines with J gene TRBJ1-1, with D unclear. The specimen was sorted CD4+, CD8+, or CD8+CD57+ T cells (not recorded which) from PBMCs. The CDR3 DNA reads TGTGCCAGCAGCTTATCTCTGAGAGAGAACACTGAAGCTTTCTTT. It translates to CASSLSLRENTEAFF.